This T cell receptor beta chain appears in the sequencing data of a study of T cell responses to AZD1222 COVID-19 vaccine. In the study overall: Pooling was applied to second doses at about 4 or about 12 weeks.

Remarks on this clone: The antigen remains unidentified.

Study-wide results and caveats: Regions left unmutated in variants are reportedly the target of nearly half of spike-specific TCRs. Only after the peak T cell response were repertoires sampled.

Germline CDR1 and CDR2: LNHDA and SQIVND (reference sequence). Trimming left V 7 bases short and J 8 bases short, with 15 bases between. The CDR3 has 14 residues. The repertoire was sequenced with immunoSEQ multiplex PCR; TCRdb's copy has only in-frame clones and lacks some. The sample holds some 95,000 clones, roughly nine tenths seen once. The source was peripheral blood, collected on day 0 of AZD1222 vaccination. The receptor's source is an adult in good health. This chain connects TRBV19 to TRBJ1-6; D unresolved. In DNA form, the CDR3 reads TGTGCCAGTACCCCGTTCGGAATATATTCACCCCTCCACTTT. Translation: CASTPFGIYSPLHF.